Each of the 10 T cell receptor beta chains below was sequenced from the same sample in a study of Graves' ophthalmopathy and Graves' hyperthyroidism. Investigators amplified TCR beta CDR3 regions from RNA transcripts. Second-round multiplex PCR came after a first-round RT-PCR that employed HTBI primers. TCRdb itself ran the multiplex PCR reads through MiXCR, one entry per CDR3 protein. The table has around 1.1 million distinct CDR3 sequences, 36% seen once. Sequencing was done on a sample of peripheral blood or thyroid tissue (not recorded which). Receptors were obtained from an adult man with Graves' hyperthyroidism.

This clonotype occurred a few times. This chain connects TRBV5-8 to TRBJ1-5; D is uncertain. CDR1 is SGHTS and CDR2 is YDEGEE in the germline V gene. Trimming removed 0 bases from V and 6 bases from J, with 10 bases in between. The CDR3 runs to 14 residues. The CDR3 region is CASSLEGSVQPQHF. CDR3 nucleotide sequence: TGTGCCAGCAGCTTGGAGGGATCTGTTCAGCCCCAGCATTTT.

The rearrangement joins TRBV19 to TRBJ1-1; 9 bases align to TRBD1. There are 12 residues in the CDR3. After removal of 11 bases from V and 6 bases from J, the junction contained 7 bases not matched to a gene. CDR1 is LNHDA, CDR2 SQIVND, per germline (reference sequence). The CDR3, as DNA: TGTGCCTCGGACAGGGGAGCCCCTGAAGCTTTCTTT. This codes for CASDRGAPEAFF.

This clonotype was recorded many times. J is TRBJ1-2 and V is TRBV7-9; D not resolved. Germline CDR1 SEHNR, CDR2 FQNEAQ (reference sequence). V was shortened by 1 base and J by 1 base, with 10 bases between the two germline ends. The CDR3 runs to 15 residues. In DNA, the CDR3 is TGTGCCAGCAGCTTAGACAGCAACAATAACTATGGCTACACCTTC. Residues: CASSLDSNNNYGYTF.

This chain joins TRBV5-1 and TRBJ1-2; D is possibly TRBD1 (5 bases). Trimming took 4 bases from V and 7 from J, leaving 23 bases between them. The CDR3 is made up of 16 amino acids. The germline CDR1 and CDR2 sequences are SGHRS and YFSETQ. CDR3 coding DNA: TGCGCCAGCAGCCGCCTGACGGGGGAGACGTCGGGTGGCTACACCTTC. It specifies CASSRLTGETSGGYTF.

The chain has TRBV7-9 and TRBJ2-7; 8 positions agree with TRBD1. J lost 6 bases, V lost 1 base, and 5 bases had no gene match. Germline values: CDR1 SEHNR, CDR2 FQNEAQ (reference sequence). The CDR3 covers 14 residues. The CDR3 is CASSLGTGFPEQYF. The CDR3 coding sequence is TGTGCCAGCAGCTTAGGGACAGGGTTTCCCGAGCAGTACTTC.

There are many counts of this clonotype. V usage is TRBV20-1 and J usage is TRBJ2-7; the match to TRBD2 covers 10 bases. Per the germline V gene, CDR1 is DFQATT and CDR2 is SNEGSKA (reference sequence). The CDR3 has 14 residues. The J segment lost 4 bases and the V segment lost 4 bases, leaving 7 bases of the junction unmatched. CDR3 nucleotides: TGCAGTGCTACGGCAGCGGGAGGGTGGTACGAGCAGTACTTC. This translates into CSATAAGGWYEQYF.

The rearrangement links TRBV14 to TRBJ2-7, with D possibly being TRBD1 or TRBD2 (6 bases each). The CDR3 is made up of 15 amino acids. Looked up from germline, CDR1 is SGHDN and CDR2 is FVKESK. V was pared by 4 bases and J by 0 bases, with 13 bases between. CDR3 region: CASSRRQEGSYEQYF. CDR3 DNA: TGTGCCAGCAGCCGGCGACAGGAGGGCTCCTACGAGCAGTACTTC.

A remark on this clonotype: Since a much larger clone is just one base distant, this may be a read error. CDR3 nucleotides: TGTGCCAGCAGTGCTGGAGTGCTGTACTTC. Translated: CASSAGVLYF. The chain uses TRBV2 and TRBJ2-7; D is uncertain. Germline lookup yields CDR1 SNHLY and CDR2 FYNNEI. The CDR3 contains 10 residues. Trimming removed 4 bases at V and 12 bases at J, with 10 bases between. The complete variable domain, with remaining parts taken from reference TRBV2 and TRBJ2-7, reads EPEVTQTPSHQVTQMGQEVILRCVPISNHLYFYWYRQILGQKVEFLVSFYNNEISEKSEIFDDQFSVERPDGSNFTLKIRSTKLEDSAMYFCASSAGVLYFGPGTRLTVT.

This chain's CDR3 is CASLEDSISTGELFF. In nucleotides, the CDR3 is TGCGCCAGCCTAGAGGATTCGATCAGCACCGGGGAGCTGTTTTTT. V gene TRBV5-1 combines with J gene TRBJ2-2; no clear D. Trimming shortened V by 7 bases and J by 4 bases, and 17 bases separated the two germline ends. Germline CDR1 reads SGHRS; CDR2 reads YFSETQ. This CDR3 region has 15 residues.

Notes on this clonotype: One end of the junction does not line up with germline, which may come from a read error. This rearrangement joins TRBV10-3 to TRBJ1-4; no clear D. The CDR3 totals 16 residues. Germline V gives CDR1 ENHRY, CDR2 SYGVKD. CDR3 amino acids: CASSYSPEDTNEKLFF. The CDR3 DNA is TGTGCCAGCAGTTACTCCCCGGAGGACACTAATGAAAAACTGTTTTTT.